The 29 T cell receptor beta chains below were found in one sample sequenced in a study of T-cell reconstitution after alpha-beta-depleted transplantation in children. The study's findings and limits: Roughly two months post-transplant, alpha-beta T cells reportedly originated from several hundred graft clones that had expanded.

Antigen specificity for these receptors is unknown. Molecular barcoding with unique molecular identifiers was used for the TCRbeta library. TCRdb itself ran the PCR reads through MiXCR, one entry per CDR3 protein. The sample has 25,000 to 35,000 distinct CDR3 sequences, approximately 7% seen once; the top ten hold 27%. The source material was peripheral blood, sampled 60 days after TCRalphabeta/CD19-depleted stem cell transplant. The receptor set was obtained from a child under three years old who had a stem cell transplant for acute myeloid leukemia, so the T cells may come from the graft donor.

This clonotype was observed at least ten times. This chain joins TRBV10-3 and TRBJ2-3, with D hard to call. Germline-derived CDR1 and CDR2 are ENHRY and SYGVKD. Trimming took 6 bases from V and 7 from J, leaving 8 bases between them. This CDR3 has 11 residues. The CDR3 loop is CAIRFKNTQYF. The CDR3 DNA reads as TGTGCCATCAGGTTCAAAAATACGCAGTATTTT.

V usage is TRBV7-2 and J usage is TRBJ2-3; TRBD2 matches at 12 bases. CDR3 size: 19 residues. V lost 5 bases, J lost 3 bases, and 15 bases stayed unmatched. Germline V gene data show CDR1 as SGHTA and CDR2 as FQGNSA. CDR3 in amino acids: CASSPMGLAGGRGTDTQYF. DNA for the CDR3: TGTGCCAGCAGCCCAATGGGCCTAGCGGGGGGGAGGGGTACAGATACGCAGTATTTT. Filled out from reference TRBV7-2 and TRBJ2-3, the complete variable domain reads GAGVSQSPSNKVTEKGKDVELRCDPISGHTALYWYRQSLGQGLEFLIYFQGNSAPDKSGLPSDRFSAERTGGSVSTLTIQRTQQEDSAVYLCASSPMGLAGGRGTDTQYFGPGTRLTVL.

This clonotype was observed a handful of times. The chain employs TRBV11-3 and TRBJ2-5, with 7 bases that match TRBD2. Germline CDR1 and CDR2: SGHNT and YENEEA. J gave up 1 base and V 1 base, and 3 bases lay outside the gene matches. The CDR3 spans 15 residues. CDR3 in DNA: TGTGCCAGCAGCTTAGGACTAGCCCTCCAAGAGACCCAGTACTTC. It is translated as CASSLGLALQETQYF.

This clonotype was detected ten times or more. V gene TRBV4-3 combines with J gene TRBJ1-2; D ambiguous. Trimming stripped 3 bases from V and 0 bases from J, with 11 bases between. Germline V lookup: CDR1 LGHNA, CDR2 YSLEER. This CDR3 has 15 amino acids. The CDR3 nucleotides read TGCGCCAGCAGCCAGGCAAGCGTAGCTAACTATGGCTACACCTTC. It translates to CASSQASVANYGYTF.

This clonotype was seen ten or more times. The chain has TRBV9 and TRBJ2-5, with TRBD2 identical over 8 bases. V dropped 2 bases and J dropped 0; count of bases not matched to a gene: 6. The CDR3 runs 16 residues. Germline V lookup: CDR1 SGDLS, CDR2 YYNGEE. For the CDR3, the DNA is TGTGCCAGCAGCGTCGCGGGGGGTAGATACCAAGAGACCCAGTACTTC. The encoded protein is CASSVAGGRYQETQYF.

This clonotype was counted many times. The V call is TRBV29-1, the J call TRBJ1-5, with 7 nucleotides matching TRBD1. J gave up 0 bases and V 8 bases, and 16 bases lay outside the gene matches. There are 17 residues in the CDR3. The germline gives CDR1 SQVTM, CDR2 ANQGSEA. CDR3 region: CSMRTGANQYSNQPQHF. In DNA, the CDR3 is TGCAGCATGCGGACAGGAGCCAACCAATATAGCAATCAGCCCCAGCATTTT.

The V call is TRBV5-1, the J call TRBJ1-4; TRBD1 aligns across 8 bases. The CDR3 spans 19 residues. The junction had 19 bases not matched to a gene; V was cut back by 5 bases and J by 4 bases. Germline CDR1 is SGHRS and CDR2 is YFSETQ. CDR3 DNA: TGCGCCAGCAGACCCGGGGCGGCCGGGACAGGTAGAAGTAATGAAAAACTGTTTTTT. Residues: CASRPGAAGTGRSNEKLFF.

This chain joins TRBV30 and TRBJ2-2; 10 bases line up with TRBD1. There are 17 residues in the CDR3. The V and J ends lost 1 base and 3 bases, in that order; junction bases with no gene match: 8. The germline CDR1 and CDR2 sequences are GTSNPN and SVGIG (reference sequence). The DNA for the CDR3 is TGTGCCTGGAGTGACCCGGGACAGGGGTTTCACACCGGGGAGCTGTTTTTT. It codes for CAWSDPGQGFHTGELFF.

The sample holds many counts of this clonotype. The chain uses TRBV4-3 and TRBJ2-6; D is uncertain. CDR3 length equals 16 residues. Deletions cut 0 bases from V and 2 bases from J, with 8 bases between. Germline CDR1 and CDR2: LGHNA and YSLEER. The chain's CDR3 is CASSQDKVTGANVLTF. CDR3 nucleotides: TGCGCCAGCAGCCAAGATAAAGTAACTGGGGCCAACGTCCTGACTTTC.

This clonotype was detected many times. This chain connects TRBV12-5 to TRBJ2-5; maybe TRBD2 (6 bases). This CDR3 has 15 amino acids. CDR1 LGHNT and CDR2 FRNRAP come from the germline V gene. The ends were cut back, 4 bases at V and 6 bases at J, with 18 bases in the middle. CDR3: CASGSTRLGRKTQYF. For the CDR3, the DNA is TGTGCTAGTGGTTCAACCCGACTAGGTAGAAAGACCCAGTACTTC.

In its sample, this clonotype was seen a few times. The chain uses TRBV5-1 and TRBJ1-1; D is unclear. The CDR3 contains 13 residues. With 0 bases removed from V and 4 bases from J, the gap between germline ends came to 7 bases. The V gene's germline CDR1 is SGHRS and CDR2 YFSETQ. CDR3: CASSLDYATEAFF. CDR3 bases: TGCGCCAGCAGCTTGGACTATGCCACTGAAGCTTTCTTT.

This clonotype was found many times. DNA for the CDR3: TGTGCCAGCAGGGTACAGACAGGAGGCTACACCTTC. Translated: CASRVQTGGYTF. The J gene is TRBJ1-2, the V gene TRBV6-6, with D perhaps TRBD1 (6 bases). CDR1 and CDR2 (germline): MNHNY, SVGAGI (reference sequence). The CDR3 has 12 amino acids. The ends were cut back, 6 bases at V and 8 bases at J, with 13 bases in the middle.

This clonotype was recorded many times. One end of the junction fails to match germline, which may point to a read error. This rearrangement joins TRBV7-6 to TRBJ1-1; D may be TRBD1 (5 bases). The CDR3 is 13 residues long. In germline, CDR1 is SGHVS, CDR2 FNYEAQ. CDR3 sequence reads: CASSLAMGLGRDF. CDR3 DNA sequence: TGTGCCAGCAGCTTAGCGATGGGCCTAGGCAGGGACTTT. The variable domain in full, with the rest retrieved from reference TRBV7-6 and TRBJ1-1, is GAGVSQSPRYKVTKRGQDVALRCDPISGHVSLYWYRQALGQGPEFLTYFNYEAQQDKSGLPNDRFSAERPEGSISTLTIQRTEQRDSAMYRCASSLAMGLGRDFGQGTRLTVV.

V and J are TRBV4-2 and TRBJ1-5; 10 bases are a match to TRBD1. CDR3 length: 17 amino acids. Germline values: CDR1 LGHNA, CDR2 YNFKEQ. V dropped 0 bases and J dropped 7; count of bases not matched to a gene: 9. CDR3 amino acids: CASSQDSSGQGYQPQHF. CDR3 nucleotides: TGTGCCAGCAGCCAAGATTCCTCGGGACAGGGGTACCAGCCCCAGCATTTT.

This clonotype was observed many times. The V gene is TRBV4-2, the J gene TRBJ2-2; D tentatively fits TRBD1 or TRBD2 (5 bases each). Germline V CDR1 and CDR2: LGHNA, YNFKEQ. The CDR3 length is 19 residues. The germline V and J ends were trimmed by 0 bases and 3 bases, with 20 bases remaining between them. CDR3 in amino acids: CASSQEVPPGRGYTGELFF. As DNA, the CDR3 is TGTGCCAGCAGCCAAGAAGTCCCCCCGGGACGGGGATACACCGGGGAGCTGTTTTTT.

This clonotype was seen repeatedly, ten times or more. V is TRBV28 and J is TRBJ2-1; 7 bases align to TRBD2. The V gene's germline CDR1 is MDHEN and CDR2 SYDVKM. Unmatched junction bases numbered 8, after V lost 6 bases and J lost 3 bases. The CDR3 spans 15 residues. The DNA for the CDR3 is TGTGCCAGCAGCCCCAGCGGGATCGGCTACAATGAGCAGTTCTTC. Residues: CASSPSGIGYNEQFF.

This clonotype was counted only a few times. The chain carries TRBV7-9 and TRBJ2-5; D possibly corresponds to TRBD2 (5 bases). Looked up from germline, CDR1 is SEHNR and CDR2 is FQNEAQ (reference sequence). The CDR3 is made up of 13 amino acids. Trimming stripped 6 bases from V and 5 bases from J, with 13 bases between. CDR3 in amino acids: CASRSPGWETQYF. Here the CDR3 DNA reads TGTGCCAGCAGATCCCCGGGGTGGGAGACCCAGTACTTC.

The sample holds many counts of this clonotype. This chain links TRBV28 with TRBJ2-7; 7 bases agree with TRBD1. V lost 6 bases and J lost 2; bases outside the gene matches: 7. The length of the CDR3 is 14 residues. Germline assignment: CDR1 MDHEN and CDR2 SYDVKM. As DNA, the CDR3 is TGTGCCAGCAGCTTTACCGGGACAGCCTACGAGCAGTACTTC. Protein sequence: CASSFTGTAYEQYF.

This clonotype was seen at least ten times. V gene TRBV7-2 combines with J gene TRBJ2-7; TRBD2 aligns across 12 bases. J lost 4 bases, V lost 5 bases, and 6 bases had no gene match. The CDR3 loop spans 15 amino acids. Looked up from germline, CDR1 is SGHTA and CDR2 is FQGNSA. The CDR3 DNA follows: TGTGCCAGCAGCACAGGACTAGCGGGACTATACGAGCAGTACTTC. It translates to CASSTGLAGLYEQYF.

In its sample, this clonotype was seen many times. The V gene is TRBV9, the J gene TRBJ1-6; no clear D gene. Germline lookup yields CDR1 SGDLS and CDR2 YYNGEE. The V and J ends lost 0 bases and 12 bases respectively, with 10 bases between them. The length of the CDR3 is 13 residues. CDR3 protein: CASSVAPIIPLHF. DNA of the CDR3: TGTGCCAGCAGCGTAGCCCCCATAATACCCCTCCACTTT.

The V gene is TRBV3-1, the J gene TRBJ1-2; possibly TRBD1 for D (5 bases). Trimming left V 4 bases short and J 2 bases short, with 14 bases between. The CDR3 runs to 15 residues. Germline CDR1 reads LGHDT; CDR2 reads YNNKEL (reference sequence). For the CDR3, the DNA is TGTGCCAGCAGCCCGGGGGAGGCGGGGAACTATGGCTACACCTTC. Translated: CASSPGEAGNYGYTF. Full variable domain (remainder filled in from reference TRBV3-1 and TRBJ1-2): DTAVSQTPKYLVTQMGNDKSIKCEQNLGHDTMYWYKQDSKKFLKIMFSYNNKELIINETVPNRFSPKSPDKAHLNLHINSLELGDSAVYFCASSPGEAGNYGYTFGSGTRLTVV.

This clonotype was detected many times. The genes are TRBV4-2 and TRBJ2-7; D might be TRBD1 (5 bases). This CDR3 is 14 amino acids long. Germline CDR1 LGHNA, CDR2 YNFKEQ. V dropped 4 bases and J dropped 2 bases, with 12 bases sitting between them. The CDR3 sequence: CASSPGKGPYEQYF. The CDR3, as DNA: TGTGCCAGCAGCCCAGGGAAGGGGCCCTACGAGCAGTACTTC.

This clonotype was detected ten times or more. The V and J genes are TRBV27 and TRBJ2-1; D tentatively reads TRBD1 or TRBD2 (7 bases each). CDR3 length: 14 residues. Trimming stripped 2 bases from V and 8 bases from J, with 13 bases between. Looked up from germline, CDR1 is MNHEY and CDR2 is SMNVEV (reference sequence). This chain's CDR3 is CASSLRPGGDEQFF. The DNA of the CDR3 is TGTGCCAGCAGTTTACGCCCAGGGGGGGATGAGCAGTTCTTC.

This clonotype was counted ten times or more. The chain carries TRBV27 and TRBJ2-3, with D possibly matching TRBD2 (5 bases). This CDR3 spans 11 amino acids. Trimming left V 8 bases short and J 5 bases short, with 8 bases between. The germline CDR1 and CDR2 sequences are MNHEY and SMNVEV (reference sequence). In DNA, the CDR3 is TGTGCCAGCCGGGCGGGAGATACGCAGTATTTT. Translated, it gives CASRAGDTQYF.

CDR3: CASCPGALPRALVNEQFF. The CDR3 DNA sequence: TGTGCCAGCTGCCCGGGGGCCCTTCCTAGAGCCTTAGTCAATGAGCAGTTCTTC. The genes are TRBV2 and TRBJ2-1; perhaps D is TRBD1 or TRBD2 (6 bases each). The CDR3 has 18 residues. V was trimmed by 8 bases and J by 6 bases, leaving 29 bases between them. Germline CDR1 reads SNHLY; CDR2 reads FYNNEI.

This clonotype was detected once. One base away lies a much larger clone, so this may be a sequencing read error. The genes are TRBV23-1 and TRBJ1-1; 8 bases agree with TRBD1. TRBV23-1 is sorted into the ORF group, with uncertain function. The CDR3 totals 11 residues. CDR3 in amino acids: CASAGGTQAFF. The CDR3 nucleotides are TGCGCCAGCGCAGGGGGCACTCAAGCTTTCTTT.

This clonotype ranks as medium-sized. This chain uses TRBV27 with TRBJ2-1; D not resolved. This CDR3 comprises 11 residues. Trimming removed 8 bases at V and 5 bases at J, with 7 bases between. Germline V lookup: CDR1 MNHEY, CDR2 SMNVEV (reference sequence). The CDR3 region is CASRTNNEQFF. CDR3 bases: TGTGCCAGCCGTACCAACAATGAGCAGTTCTTC.

This clonotype appeared many times. The chain uses TRBV28 and TRBJ2-7; D gene uncertain. Trimming took 1 base from V and 3 from J, leaving 4 bases between them. The CDR3 extends over 12 amino acids. Germline V gene sequence: CDR1 MDHEN, CDR2 SYDVKM. Here the CDR3 DNA reads TGTGCCAGCAGTTTATACAACTACGAGCAGTACTTC. Translation gives CASSLYNYEQYF.

This clonotype was seen ten or more times. The chain links TRBV6-5 to TRBJ2-3; D gene uncertain. With 0 bases removed from V and 3 bases from J, the gap between germline ends came to 10 bases. The CDR3 has 15 residues. CDR1 is MNHEY, CDR2 SVGAGI, per germline. CDR3 protein: CASSYSNLLTDTQYF. The CDR3 DNA follows: TGTGCCAGCAGTTACTCGAACCTTTTAACAGATACGCAGTATTTT.